The 13 T cell receptor beta chains presented below share a single source sample, sequenced in a study of CD8+ T cells in alopecia areata. RNA extraction was followed by reverse transcription into cDNA, which acted as the sequencing template. TCRdb's table, derived via immunoSEQ multiplex PCR, lists solely in-frame clones and lacks some. The data contain around 140,000 clones, around 47% of them singletons. The sequencing input was CD4+ T cells sorted from blood. The receptors come from a human donor with alopecia areata.

The chain is built from TRBV4-2 and TRBJ1-1; a weak D match, TRBD1 (6 bases). Germline CDR1 reads LGHNA; CDR2 reads YNFKEQ. The length of the CDR3 is 14 residues. Trimming removed 1 base from V and 5 bases from J, with 11 bases in between. This CDR3 is CASSQVGGKTEAFF. The DNA of the CDR3 is TGTGCCAGCAGCCAAGTAGGGGGTAAGACTGAAGCTTTCTTT.

This rearrangement joins TRBV29-1 to TRBJ2-6; weak D call: TRBD1 (6 bases). The CDR3 is 15 amino acids. CDR1 and CDR2 from the germline V gene are SQVTM and ANQGSEA. Trimming removed 3 bases at V and 2 bases at J, with 11 bases between. The CDR3 is CSVEKWGPGANVLTF. The CDR3 DNA reads as TGCAGCGTTGAGAAGTGGGGGCCTGGGGCCAACGTCCTGACTTTC. Together with reference TRBV29-1 and TRBJ2-6, the CDR3 gives the full variable domain: SAVISQKPSRDICQRGTSLTIQCQVDSQVTMMFWYRQQPGQSLTLIATANQGSEATYESGFVIDKFPISRPNLTFSTLTVSNMSPEDSSIYLCSVEKWGPGANVLTFGAGSRLTVL.

J is TRBJ1-1 and V is TRBV28; no definite D call. The germline V and J ends were trimmed by 3 bases and 7 bases, with 9 bases remaining between them. Germline V lookup: CDR1 MDHEN, CDR2 SYDVKM. This CDR3 has 12 amino acids. CDR3: CASSLIGLEAFF. CDR3 sequence (DNA): TGTGCCAGCAGTTTGATCGGGCTTGAAGCTTTCTTT.

This clone was recorded a few times. V usage is TRBV2 and J usage is TRBJ2-5, with 12 bases fitting TRBD2. The CDR3 is 15 amino acids. Per the germline V gene, CDR1 is SNHLY and CDR2 is FYNNEI. V was clipped by 2 bases and J by 5 bases; unmatched bases: 3. The CDR3 nucleotides are TGTGCCAGCAGTGAACGACTAGCGGGAGTGGAGACCCAGTACTTC. It yields the protein CASSERLAGVETQYF. The full variable domain, its missing parts supplied by reference TRBV2 and TRBJ2-5, is EPEVTQTPSHQVTQMGQEVILRCVPISNHLYFYWYRQILGQKVEFLVSFYNNEISEKSEIFDDQFSVERPDGSNFTLKIRSTKLEDSAMYFCASSERLAGVETQYFGPGTRLLVL.

The rearrangement links TRBV9 to TRBJ2-3, with a possible D match to TRBD1 (6 bases). Trimming removed 4 bases at V and 2 bases at J, with 17 bases between. This CDR3 has 16 residues. Germline CDR1 SGDLS, CDR2 YYNGEE. The CDR3 spells CASSPTDRATTDTQYF. The DNA of the CDR3 is TGTGCCAGCAGCCCGACGGACAGAGCTACCACAGATACGCAGTATTTT.

This chain connects TRBV7-9 to TRBJ2-3, with 12 bases lining up with TRBD1. Trimming took 5 bases from V and 2 from J; bases not matched to a gene: 2. The CDR3 totals 15 residues. CDR1 is SEHNR and CDR2 is FQNEAQ in the germline V gene (reference sequence). CDR3 sequence: CASSPGQGATDTQYF. CDR3 DNA sequence: TGTGCCAGCAGCCCGGGACAGGGGGCCACAGATACGCAGTATTTT.

CDR3 sequence reads: CSALAYEQYF. The CDR3 DNA follows: TGCAGTGCTTTAGCCTACGAGCAGTACTTC. The rearrangement links TRBV20-1 to TRBJ2-7; no reliable D call. This CDR3 region has 10 residues. Trimming cost V 5 bases and J 2 bases, with 4 bases left between them. The germline V gene has CDR1 DFQATT and CDR2 SNEGSKA (reference sequence).

This chain links TRBV29-1 with TRBJ2-7; 9 nucleotides line up with TRBD1. The germline gives CDR1 SQVTM, CDR2 ANQGSEA. The CDR3 has 15 amino acids. V shed 7 bases and J 5 bases; nucleotides not matched to a gene: 15. The CDR3 sequence is CSALYHHRGLNEQYF. Here the CDR3 DNA reads TGCAGCGCCCTTTACCACCACAGGGGGCTAAACGAGCAGTACTTC.

The V call is TRBV7-9, the J call TRBJ2-3; D not resolved. CDR3 length equals 12 residues. The V end lost 5 bases, the J end lost 1 base, and 4 bases lay between the germline ends. CDR1 and CDR2 (germline): SEHNR, FQNEAQ (reference sequence). The CDR3 here is CASSAGTDTQYF. The CDR3 region has the DNA TGTGCCAGCAGCGCGGGCACAGATACGCAGTATTTT.

This clone was seen a few times. The chain combines TRBV29-1 with TRBJ2-7, with D hard to call. The CDR3 length is 14 residues. V lost 4 bases and J 2 bases, leaving 15 bases between the germline ends. In germline, CDR1 is SQVTM, CDR2 ANQGSEA. The CDR3 nucleotides are TGCAGCGTTGCTCCGAGTCTTACCCCCTACGAGCAGTACTTC. Its translation is CSVAPSLTPYEQYF.

The chain couples TRBV28 to TRBJ1-4, with TRBD1 matching 8 bases. Germline V lookup: CDR1 MDHEN, CDR2 SYDVKM. The V segment lost 6 bases and the J segment 5 bases; nucleotides outside the gene matches: 2. The CDR3 covers 13 residues. The CDR3 loop reads CASRRQGNEKLFF. For the CDR3, the DNA is TGTGCCAGCAGACGACAGGGGAATGAAAAACTGTTTTTT.

The rearrangement joins TRBV29-1 to TRBJ2-5; D gene ambiguous. The CDR3 length is 12 residues. The germline V gene has CDR1 SQVTM and CDR2 ANQGSEA. V lost 6 bases to trimming and J lost 4 bases, with 12 bases between them. CDR3 amino acids: CSVLGPPETQYF. CDR3 in DNA: TGCAGCGTCCTAGGACCCCCAGAGACCCAGTACTTC.

A few counts support this clone. This rearrangement joins TRBV2 to TRBJ2-6; D gene unclear. The CDR3 covers 17 residues. V lost 0 bases, J lost 0 bases, and 9 bases lay in between. The V gene's germline CDR1 is SNHLY and CDR2 FYNNEI. The CDR3 loop reads CASSEAKGNSGANVLTF. Written as DNA, the CDR3 is TGTGCCAGCAGTGAAGCTAAAGGGAACTCTGGGGCCAACGTCCTGACTTTC.